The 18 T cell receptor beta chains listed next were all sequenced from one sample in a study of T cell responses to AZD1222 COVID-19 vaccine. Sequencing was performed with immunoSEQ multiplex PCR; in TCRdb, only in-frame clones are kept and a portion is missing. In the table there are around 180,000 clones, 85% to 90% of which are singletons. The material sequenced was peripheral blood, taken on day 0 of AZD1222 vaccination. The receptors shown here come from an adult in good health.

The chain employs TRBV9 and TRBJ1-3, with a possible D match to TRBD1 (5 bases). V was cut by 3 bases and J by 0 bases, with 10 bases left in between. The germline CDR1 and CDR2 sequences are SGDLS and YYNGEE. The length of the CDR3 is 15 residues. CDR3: CASSGPGGSGNTIYF. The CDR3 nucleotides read TGTGCCAGCAGCGGCCCGGGGGGCTCTGGAAACACCATATATTTT. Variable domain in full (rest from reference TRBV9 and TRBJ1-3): DSGVTQTPKHLITATGQRVTLRCSPRSGDLSVYWYQQSLDQGLQFLIQYYNGEERAKGNILERFSAQQFPDLHSELNLSSLELGDSALYFCASSGPGGSGNTIYFGEGSWLTVV.

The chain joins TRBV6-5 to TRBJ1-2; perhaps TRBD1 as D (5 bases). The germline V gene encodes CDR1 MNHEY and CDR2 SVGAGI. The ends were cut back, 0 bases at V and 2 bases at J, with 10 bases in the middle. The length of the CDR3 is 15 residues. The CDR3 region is CASSYSPRDNYGYTF. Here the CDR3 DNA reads TGTGCCAGCAGTTACTCTCCCAGGGACAACTATGGCTACACCTTC.

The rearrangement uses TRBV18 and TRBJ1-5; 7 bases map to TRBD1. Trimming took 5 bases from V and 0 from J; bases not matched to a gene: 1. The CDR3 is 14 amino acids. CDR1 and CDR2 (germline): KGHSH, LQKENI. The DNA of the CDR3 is TGTGCCAGCTCAGACAGGGTTAGCAATCAGCCCCAGCATTTT. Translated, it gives CASSDRVSNQPQHF.

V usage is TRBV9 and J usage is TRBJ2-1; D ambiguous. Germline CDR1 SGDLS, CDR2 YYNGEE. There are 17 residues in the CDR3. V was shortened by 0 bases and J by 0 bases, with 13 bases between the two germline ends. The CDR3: CASSVATRASSYNEQFF. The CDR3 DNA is TGTGCCAGCAGCGTAGCTACTCGGGCGAGCTCCTACAATGAGCAGTTCTTC.

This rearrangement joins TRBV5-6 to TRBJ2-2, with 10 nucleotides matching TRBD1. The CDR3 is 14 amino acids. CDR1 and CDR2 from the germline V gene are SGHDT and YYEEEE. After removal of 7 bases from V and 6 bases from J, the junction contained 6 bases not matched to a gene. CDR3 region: CASRRDRGAGELFF. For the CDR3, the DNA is TGTGCCAGCCGCCGGGACAGGGGCGCCGGGGAGCTGTTTTTT.

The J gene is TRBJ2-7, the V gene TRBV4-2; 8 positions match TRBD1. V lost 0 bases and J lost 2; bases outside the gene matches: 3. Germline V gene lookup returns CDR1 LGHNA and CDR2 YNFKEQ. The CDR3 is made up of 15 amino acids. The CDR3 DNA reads TGTGCCAGCAGCCAAGAATGGACAGGGACCTACGAGCAGTACTTC. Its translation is CASSQEWTGTYEQYF.

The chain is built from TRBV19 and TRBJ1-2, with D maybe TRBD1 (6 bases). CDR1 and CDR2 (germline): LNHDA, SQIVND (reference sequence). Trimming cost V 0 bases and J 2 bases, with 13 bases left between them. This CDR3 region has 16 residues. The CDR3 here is CASSIEVTGLNYGYTF. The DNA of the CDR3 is TGTGCCAGTAGTATAGAGGTTACAGGGTTGAACTATGGCTACACCTTC.

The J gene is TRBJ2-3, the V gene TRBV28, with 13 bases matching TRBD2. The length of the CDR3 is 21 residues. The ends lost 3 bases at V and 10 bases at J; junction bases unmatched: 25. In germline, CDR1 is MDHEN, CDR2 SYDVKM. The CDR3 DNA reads TGTGCCAGCAGTTTTTTAGTAGGGCCAAGACTAGCGGGGGGCTCCCCCCGGGCGCAGTATTTT. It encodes CASSFLVGPRLAGGSPRAQYF.

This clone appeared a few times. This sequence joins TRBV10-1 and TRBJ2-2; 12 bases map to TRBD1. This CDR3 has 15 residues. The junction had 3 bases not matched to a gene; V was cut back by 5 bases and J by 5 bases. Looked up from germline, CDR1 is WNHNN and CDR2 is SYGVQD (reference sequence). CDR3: CASSKGQGATGELFF. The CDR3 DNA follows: TGCGCCAGCAGTAAGGGACAGGGGGCTACCGGGGAGCTGTTTTTT.

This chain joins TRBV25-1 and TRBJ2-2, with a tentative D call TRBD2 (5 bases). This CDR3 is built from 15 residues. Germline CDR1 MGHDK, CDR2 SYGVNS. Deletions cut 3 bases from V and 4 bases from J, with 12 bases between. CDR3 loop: CASSDPGKITGELFF. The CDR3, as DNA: TGTGCCAGCAGTGACCCGGGGAAGATCACCGGGGAGCTGTTTTTT.

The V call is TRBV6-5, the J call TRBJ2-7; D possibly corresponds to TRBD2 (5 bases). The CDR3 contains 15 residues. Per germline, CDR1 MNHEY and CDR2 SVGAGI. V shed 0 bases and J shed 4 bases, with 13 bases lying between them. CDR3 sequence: CASSYSQYLAYEQYF. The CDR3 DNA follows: TGTGCCAGCAGTTACTCCCAGTATCTAGCTTACGAGCAGTACTTC.

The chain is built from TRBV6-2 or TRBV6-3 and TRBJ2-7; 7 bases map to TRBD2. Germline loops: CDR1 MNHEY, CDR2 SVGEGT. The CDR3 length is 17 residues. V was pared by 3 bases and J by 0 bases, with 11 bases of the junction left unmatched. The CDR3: CASSYSRGVQSSYEQYF. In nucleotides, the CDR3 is TGTGCCAGCAGTTATAGTCGGGGGGTCCAGAGCTCCTACGAGCAGTACTTC.

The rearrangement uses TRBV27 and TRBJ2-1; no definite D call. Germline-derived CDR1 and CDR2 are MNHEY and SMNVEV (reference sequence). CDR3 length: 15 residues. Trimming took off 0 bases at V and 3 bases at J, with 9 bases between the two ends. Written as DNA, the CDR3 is TGTGCCAGCAGTTTATCGGCCGTAATCTACAATGAGCAGTTCTTC. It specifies CASSLSAVIYNEQFF.

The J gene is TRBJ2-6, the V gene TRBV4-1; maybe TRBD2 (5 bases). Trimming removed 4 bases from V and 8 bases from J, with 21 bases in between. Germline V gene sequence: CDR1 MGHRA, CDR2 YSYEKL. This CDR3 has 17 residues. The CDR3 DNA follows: TGCGCCAGCAGCCCTTATACTGAGGGTCCCCAGTCCAACGTCCTGACTTTC. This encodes CASSPYTEGPQSNVLTF.

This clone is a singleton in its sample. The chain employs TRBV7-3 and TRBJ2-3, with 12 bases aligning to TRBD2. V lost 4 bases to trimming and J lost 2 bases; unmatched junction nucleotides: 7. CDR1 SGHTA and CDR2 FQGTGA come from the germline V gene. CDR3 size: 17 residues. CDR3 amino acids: CASSSVSSGGATDTQYF. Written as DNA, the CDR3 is TGTGCCAGCAGCTCAGTTTCTAGCGGGGGGGCCACAGATACGCAGTATTTT.

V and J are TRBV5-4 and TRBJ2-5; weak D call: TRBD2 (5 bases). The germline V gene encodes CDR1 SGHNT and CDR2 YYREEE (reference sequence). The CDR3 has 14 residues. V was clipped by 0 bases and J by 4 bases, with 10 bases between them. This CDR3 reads CASSLAGVGETQYF. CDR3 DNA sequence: TGTGCCAGCAGCTTGGCCGGGGTTGGAGAGACCCAGTACTTC.

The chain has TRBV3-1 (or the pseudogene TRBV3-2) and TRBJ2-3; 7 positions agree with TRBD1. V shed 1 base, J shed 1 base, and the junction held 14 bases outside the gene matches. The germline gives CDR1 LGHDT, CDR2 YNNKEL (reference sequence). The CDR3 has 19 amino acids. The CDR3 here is CASSQGPLNRGLGTDTQYF. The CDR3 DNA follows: TGTGCCAGCAGCCAAGGTCCTCTAAACAGGGGCCTCGGCACAGATACGCAGTATTTT.

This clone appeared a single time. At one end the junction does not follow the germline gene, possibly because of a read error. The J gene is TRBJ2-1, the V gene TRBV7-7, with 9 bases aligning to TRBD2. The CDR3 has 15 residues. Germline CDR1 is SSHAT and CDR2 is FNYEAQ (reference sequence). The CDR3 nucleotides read TGTGCTAGCAGCCTCGAGGCGGGGGGGCACAATGAGCAGTTCTTC. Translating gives CASSLEAGGHNEQFF.